These 14 T cell receptor beta chains were sequenced from one sample in a study of beta chain features in type 1 diabetes. Study-wide results and caveats: Moderately but significantly shorter TCRB CDR3s were found in Type 1 diabetes patients in all four CD4+ subsets.

Expressed TCRB transcripts were sequenced after all isolated RNA was converted to cDNA. Using immunoSEQ multiplex PCR, the repertoire was profiled, and TCRdb retains in-frame clones only, with some absent. Found here are around 140,000 clones, approximately 9% of them singletons; the top ten hold over 0.6%. These TCRs' antigens remain unknown. Sequencing used central memory CD4+ T cells from blood. All receptors come from a man aged 30 to 39 with type 1 diabetes.

The chain links TRBV30 to TRBJ2-3; possibly TRBD2 for D (7 bases). Deletions cut 2 bases from V and 5 bases from J, with 20 bases between. Germline V gives CDR1 GTSNPN, CDR2 SVGIG (reference sequence). The CDR3 runs to 16 residues. The CDR3 region has the DNA TGTGCCTGGAGTAGCTCCCTGAGGGGGGGGCAAGATACGCAGTATTTT. Its translation: CAWSSSLRGGQDTQYF.

V and J are TRBV2 and TRBJ1-1; 7 positions match TRBD1. Germline V CDR1 and CDR2: SNHLY, FYNNEI. V lost 7 bases and J lost 4; bases outside the gene matches: 6. This CDR3 contains 13 residues. CDR3 DNA sequence: TGTGCCAGCAAACAGGGGTTGAGCACTGAAGCTTTCTTT. This codes for CASKQGLSTEAFF.

This clone turned up a few times. The J gene is TRBJ1-5, the V gene TRBV6-4; 8 bases fit TRBD1. The CDR3 runs to 14 residues. After removal of 4 bases from V and 7 bases from J, the junction contained 6 bases not matched to a gene. Germline V lookup: CDR1 MRHNA, CDR2 SNTAGT. CDR3 sequence: CASSAGQGQQPQHF. CDR3 nucleotides: TGTGCCAGCAGTGCAGGACAGGGCCAGCAGCCCCAGCATTTT.

The chain is built from TRBV2 and TRBJ2-2, with TRBD1 matching over 7 bases. The CDR3 is 15 residues long. Germline assignment: CDR1 SNHLY and CDR2 FYNNEI. V gave up 9 bases and J gave up 6 bases; unmatched junction bases: 13. CDR3 protein: CASSLRRGKSGELFF. The CDR3, as DNA: TGTGCCAGTTCTCTTCGCAGGGGGAAGTCCGGGGAGCTGTTTTTT.

This clone turned up a few times. The CDR3 DNA sequence: TGTGCCAGCAGCGTAGGGGGACAGGGGAAGAACCATGAGCAGTTCTTC. This encodes CASSVGGQGKNHEQFF. The V and J genes are TRBV9 and TRBJ2-1, with 10 bases fitting TRBD1. This CDR3 is 16 amino acids long. J was trimmed by 8 bases and V by 0 bases; bases with no gene match: 8. Germline CDR1 SGDLS, CDR2 YYNGEE.

The V call is TRBV5-1, the J call TRBJ1-5; 7 bases line up with TRBD1. V lost 0 bases, J lost 5 bases, and 5 bases stayed unmatched. The CDR3 contains 15 residues. Germline CDR1 is SGHRS and CDR2 is YFSETQ. The DNA for the CDR3 is TGCGCCAGCAGCTTGGTGGGGGACAGTTATCAGCCCCAGCATTTT. Translating it yields CASSLVGDSYQPQHF.

This clone appeared a few times. The chain combines TRBV2 with TRBJ1-5; D is ambiguous. Trimming removed 4 bases from V and 4 bases from J, with 8 bases in between. Germline V gene sequence: CDR1 SNHLY, CDR2 FYNNEI. CDR3 length equals 13 residues. In DNA, the CDR3 is TGTGCCAGCAGTGTGGACTGGAATCAGCCCCAGCATTTT. It specifies CASSVDWNQPQHF.

V and J are TRBV27 and TRBJ2-3, with a tentative D call TRBD2 (5 bases). V dropped 3 bases and J dropped 6 bases, with 10 bases sitting between them. There are 13 residues in the CDR3. In germline, CDR1 is MNHEY, CDR2 SMNVEV (reference sequence). The CDR3 coding sequence is TGTGCCAGCAGTTTCCTAGCTGGTGATACGCAGTATTTT. Residues: CASSFLAGDTQYF.

The table lists this clone with a few counts. The chain joins TRBV19 to TRBJ2-1; D might be TRBD1 (5 bases). CDR1 and CDR2 from the germline V gene are LNHDA and SQIVND (reference sequence). V was cut by 3 bases and J by 8 bases, with 17 bases left in between. The CDR3 sequence is 15 residues long. CDR3 region: CASSMDKHGTYEQFF. CDR3 nucleotide sequence: TGTGCCAGTAGTATGGACAAACATGGCACGTATGAGCAGTTCTTC.

Only a few counts were recorded for this clone. The gene calls are TRBV7-2 and TRBJ2-6; 8 bases align to TRBD2. The V and J ends lost 11 bases and 3 bases, in that order; junction bases with no gene match: 12. Germline V gene data show CDR1 as SGHTA and CDR2 as FQGNSA. This CDR3 spans 16 amino acids. CDR3 DNA sequence: TGTGCCTACGAGGCGGGGGGCGCGGTTGGGGCCAACGTCCTGACTTTC. It is translated as CAYEAGGAVGANVLTF.

The chain joins TRBV30 to TRBJ2-5; a weak D match, TRBD2 (5 bases). Germline V lookup: CDR1 GTSNPN, CDR2 SVGIG (reference sequence). Trimming took 7 bases from V and 7 from J, leaving 13 bases between them. The CDR3 contains 11 residues. CDR3 sequence (DNA): TGTGCCTATAGTACCGGGGTGACCCAGTACTTC. Translated: CAYSTGVTQYF.

This chain links TRBV25-1 with TRBJ1-4, with D perhaps TRBD1 (6 bases). CDR3 length: 13 residues. CDR1 MGHDK and CDR2 SYGVNS come from the germline V gene. Deletions cut 3 bases from V and 15 bases from J, with 17 bases between. The CDR3 DNA is TGTGCCAGCAGTGACGTCCAGGGGAGCAAATTGTTTTTT. It is translated as CASSDVQGSKLFF.

This clone showed up just a few times. V is TRBV11-2 and J is TRBJ2-2; 10 positions match TRBD2. The CDR3 runs 16 residues. The V gene's germline CDR1 is SGHAT and CDR2 FQNNGV. The V and J ends lost 7 bases and 1 base, in that order; junction bases with no gene match: 6. CDR3 sequence (DNA): TGTGCCAGCACCGTAGCGGGGGGTCGGAACACCGGGGAGCTGTTTTTT. Amino acid sequence: CASTVAGGRNTGELFF.

This clone was recorded at least ten times. This chain joins TRBV28 and TRBJ2-7; weak D call: TRBD1 (6 bases). CDR1 and CDR2 (germline): MDHEN, SYDVKM. The CDR3 is 11 amino acids. V lost 8 bases, J lost 3 bases, and 8 bases lay in between. The DNA for the CDR3 is TGTGCCAGCCTACAGGGCTACGAGCAGTACTTC. Its protein product is CASLQGYEQYF.